This T cell receptor (beta chain) emerged from a study of blood T cell repertoires in COVID-19. Sequencing was performed with immunoSEQ multiplex PCR; in TCRdb, only in-frame clones are kept and a portion is missing. The sample yields roughly 74,000 clones, about 91% seen once. The germline V gene has CDR1 MNHEY and CDR2 SVGEGT. After removal of 6 bases from V and 9 bases from J, the junction contained 11 bases not matched to a gene. This CDR3 has 16 residues. The sequence derives from an elderly woman with active or convalescent COVID-19. Sequenced sample: peripheral blood. This rearrangement joins TRBV6-2 or TRBV6-3 to TRBJ1-6; 10 positions match TRBD1. The CDR3 nucleotides are TGTGCCAGCAGCCTAATGGACAGGGGGACTGGTTCACCCCTCCACTTT. Its translation: CASSLMDRGTGSPLHF.